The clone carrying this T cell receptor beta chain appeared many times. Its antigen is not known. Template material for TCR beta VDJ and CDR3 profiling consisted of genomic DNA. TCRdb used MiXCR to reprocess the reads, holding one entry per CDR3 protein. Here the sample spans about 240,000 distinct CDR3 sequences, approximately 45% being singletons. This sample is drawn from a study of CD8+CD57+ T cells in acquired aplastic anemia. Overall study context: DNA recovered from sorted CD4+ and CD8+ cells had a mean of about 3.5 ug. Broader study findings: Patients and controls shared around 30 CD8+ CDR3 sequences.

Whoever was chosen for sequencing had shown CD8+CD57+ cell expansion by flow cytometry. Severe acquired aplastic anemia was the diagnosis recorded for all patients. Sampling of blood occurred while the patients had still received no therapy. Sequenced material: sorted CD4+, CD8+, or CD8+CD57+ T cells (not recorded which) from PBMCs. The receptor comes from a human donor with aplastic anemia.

CDR3 sequence: CASRPDRGLGNSPLHF. DNA for the CDR3: TGTGCCAGCAGACCCGACAGGGGGCTCGGTAATTCACCCCTCCACTTT. The V call is TRBV7-2, the J call TRBJ1-6, with 10 nucleotides matching TRBD1. CDR1 is SGHTA and CDR2 is FQGNSA in the germline V gene. The V and J ends lost 6 bases and 6 bases, in that order; junction bases with no gene match: 8. The CDR3 runs 16 residues. The whole variable domain, filled in from reference TRBV7-2 and TRBJ1-6, reads GAGVSQSPSNKVTEKGKDVELRCDPISGHTALYWYRQSLGQGLEFLIYFQGNSAPDKSGLPSDRFSAERTGGSVSTLTIQRTQQEDSAVYLCASRPDRGLGNSPLHFGNGTRLTVT.